The clone carrying this T cell receptor beta chain was found a few times. V lost 4 bases, J lost 5 bases, and 4 bases stayed unmatched. The CDR3 is made up of 13 amino acids. CDR1 is SNHLY and CDR2 is FYNNEI in the germline V gene. The data stem from a study of cytomegalovirus exposure and HLA in healthy donors. It was with 60 Vbeta and 13 Jbeta primers that the PCR ran. Clones were sequenced by immunoSEQ multiplex PCR, and TCRdb holds only the in-frame ones, with some missing. This table holds some 120,000 clones, over 65% found once. The sequence derives from a middle-aged man in good health and CMV-seropositive. The chain couples TRBV2 to TRBJ1-1, with 7 bases that match TRBD1. The specimen sequenced was PBMCs. The CDR3 sequence is CASSVDRTTEAFF. CDR3 DNA: TGTGCCAGCAGTGTGGACAGGACGACTGAAGCTTTCTTT.